This T cell receptor beta chain is drawn from a study of shared clonotypes between healthy human individuals. Study-wide background: The plates for each donor numbered three CD4 naive, three CD4 memory, two CD8 naive and one CD8 memory.

Looked up from germline, CDR1 is SGHNT and CDR2 is YYREEE (reference sequence). V was shortened by 0 bases and J by 1 base, with 5 bases between the two germline ends. The CDR3 runs to 13 residues. General study points: Clonotype sharing among donors likely depends on sequencing depth.

It was CD45RO-negative cells, positively selected for CCR7, that made up naive CD8 cells, with terminally differentiated effector memory CD45RA+ cells excluded. Across several immunoSEQ plates, the genomic DNA of each subset was split evenly. Only in-frame clones appear in the TCRdb table, and some are missing; sequencing was by immunoSEQ multiplex PCR. Of some 2,000,000 clones in the sample, about 95% were seen once. Notes on this clone: Its cognate antigen is unknown. Other DNA sequences within the sample encode an identical CDR3.

What was sequenced was naive CD8+ T cells sorted from blood. The sequence was collected from a man aged 18-30 years in good health. The rearrangement uses TRBV5-4 and TRBJ2-7, with no clear D. The CDR3 coding sequence is TGTGCCAGCAGCTTGGTTGGGTCCTACGAGCAGTACTTC. It encodes CASSLVGSYEQYF.